A single sample is the source of the 18 T cell receptor beta chains below, sequenced in a study of identical twins (dated by TCRdb to between 2015 and 2016). Libraries were built with 5' RACE. The sequencer was an Illumina HiSeq 2000. The raw public data were reprocessed by TCRdb itself: fastp quality trimming at Q25, MiXCR clonotype calling, in-frame beta chains only. Rows are unified per CDR3 protein, each entry keeping the most common DNA and genes. This sample lists 250,000 to 350,000 distinct CDR3 sequences; roughly 8.6% were detected once. The ten biggest clones cover roughly 2% of the sample. These sequences were also reported in another study, on yellow fever vaccine responses in identical twins.

Sequenced material: memory (CD45RO+) T cells sorted from blood. Reading the label with the study, this specimen's cell subset or site is: CD45RO+ enriched T cells. The receptor source for this set is a young woman in good health.

This clonotype was observed at least ten times. CDR3 loop: CATAINRMNTEAFF. CDR3 sequence (DNA): TGTGCCACCGCAATCAATCGAATGAACACTGAAGCTTTCTTT. The rearrangement uses TRBV12-3 or TRBV12-4 and TRBJ1-1; D not resolved. V lost 10 bases to trimming and J lost 0 bases, with 15 bases between them. The CDR3 is 14 amino acids.

A few counts support this clonotype. The V gene is TRBV29-1, the J gene TRBJ2-5, with D hard to call. In germline, CDR1 is SQVTM, CDR2 ANQGSEA. The CDR3 contains 11 residues. Trimming took 4 bases from V and 5 from J, leaving 8 bases between them. CDR3 coding DNA: TGCAGCGTTGCAAAAGCCGAGACCCAGTACTTC. This sequence encodes CSVAKAETQYF.

The table lists this clonotype with a few counts. This chain joins TRBV18 and TRBJ2-6, with unresolved D. The V end was cut by 1 base, the J end by 0 bases, with 7 bases between. The CDR3 runs 16 residues. Germline values: CDR1 KGHSH, CDR2 LQKENI. CDR3 protein: CASSPQQFSGANVLTF. The CDR3 bases are TGTGCCAGCTCACCACAACAATTCTCTGGGGCCAACGTCCTGACTTTC.

In this sample, this clonotype turned up a few times. This chain connects TRBV7-8 to TRBJ2-7; 8 nucleotides align to TRBD1. The CDR3 is made up of 13 amino acids. Germline-derived CDR1 and CDR2 are SGHVS and FQNEAQ. V lost 5 bases and J lost 6; bases outside the gene matches: 6. CDR3 residues: CASSPGTGGEQYF. As DNA, the CDR3 is TGTGCCAGCAGCCCCGGGACAGGTGGCGAGCAGTACTTC.

A few counts support this clonotype. The chain combines TRBV6-4 with TRBJ2-1; D is undetermined. The CDR3 runs 15 residues. The V and J ends lost 1 base and 7 bases respectively, with 14 bases between them. Germline CDR1 is MRHNA and CDR2 is SNTAGT. The CDR3, as DNA: TGTGCCAGCAGTGACTTCGAAAGTGGACGGAATGAGCAGTTCTTC. Translated, it gives CASSDFESGRNEQFF.

In its sample, this clonotype was seen a few times. This chain connects TRBV5-8 to TRBJ1-1; 7 nucleotides match TRBD1. Losses at the gene ends were 4 bases for V and 1 base for J; bases not matched to a gene: 10. Germline CDR1 and CDR2: SGHTS and YDEGEE. This CDR3 is built from 16 residues. CDR3 coding DNA: TGTGCCAGCAGCAAGGGACAGACCCAGAGGAACACTGAAGCTTTCTTT. Protein product: CASSKGQTQRNTEAFF.

V gene TRBV13 combines with J gene TRBJ2-4; 8 bases align to TRBD2. With V trimmed by 5 bases and J by 1 base, 4 bases remained unmatched. This CDR3 has 15 residues. Per the germline V gene, CDR1 is PRHDT and CDR2 is FYEKMQ (reference sequence). DNA for the CDR3: TGTGCCAGCAGCCCCCCGGGGGGGGCCAAAAACATTCAGTACTTC. Its translation: CASSPPGGAKNIQYF.

This chain uses TRBV11-2 with TRBJ2-5; 9 bases map to TRBD2. V dropped 2 bases and J dropped 2; count of bases not matched to a gene: 6. Per the germline V gene, CDR1 is SGHAT and CDR2 is FQNNGV. The CDR3 has 16 amino acids. The CDR3 DNA follows: TGTGCCAGCAGCTTAAGTCTAGCGGGGAATCAAGAGACCCAGTACTTC. Residues: CASSLSLAGNQETQYF.

The chain has TRBV7-2 and TRBJ1-5, with D tentatively TRBD1 (6 bases). CDR3 length: 16 amino acids. Between the trimmed V and J ends, which lost 5 bases and 4 bases, there was a span of 18 bases. Per germline, CDR1 SGHTA and CDR2 FQGNSA. The CDR3: CASSEQTGMMNQPQHF. The CDR3, as DNA: TGTGCCAGCAGCGAACAAACAGGGATGATGAATCAGCCCCAGCATTTT. The complete variable domain, with remaining parts taken from reference TRBV7-2 and TRBJ1-5, reads GAGVSQSPSNKVTEKGKDVELRCDPISGHTALYWYRQSLGQGLEFLIYFQGNSAPDKSGLPSDRFSAERTGGSVSTLTIQRTQQEDSAVYLCASSEQTGMMNQPQHFGDGTRLSIL.

This clonotype was seen ten or more times. The CDR3: CASRSREGSSTQYF. The CDR3 coding sequence is TGTGCCAGCAGGTCCAGAGAAGGTTCCAGTACGCAGTATTTT. The chain joins TRBV7-9 to TRBJ2-3, with D unclear. CDR3 length equals 14 residues. V lost 6 bases to trimming and J lost 8 bases, with 18 bases between them. Germline V gives CDR1 SEHNR, CDR2 FQNEAQ (reference sequence). The full variable domain, with the rest looked up from reference TRBV7-9 and TRBJ2-3, is DTGVSQNPRHKITKRGQNVTFRCDPISEHNRLYWYRQTLGQGPEFLTYFQNEAQLEKSRLLSDRFSAERPKGSFSTLEIQRTEQGDSAMYLCASRSREGSSTQYFGPGTRLTVL.

This rearrangement joins TRBV5-1 to TRBJ2-5; no reliable D call. Germline CDR1 is SGHRS and CDR2 is YFSETQ. The CDR3 extends over 15 amino acids. Trimming cost V 3 bases and J 2 bases, with 14 bases left between them. CDR3 protein: CASSSGRGRQETQYF. The CDR3 DNA follows: TGCGCCAGCAGCTCCGGACGTGGACGGCAAGAGACCCAGTACTTC.

The chain couples TRBV2 to TRBJ2-5, with D perhaps TRBD1 or TRBD2 (5 bases each). Germline CDR1 SNHLY, CDR2 FYNNEI. V lost 7 bases to trimming and J lost 5 bases, with 17 bases between them. The CDR3 extends over 14 amino acids. The CDR3 loop reads CASIRDPTTETQYF. CDR3 bases: TGTGCCAGCATCCGGGACCCCACCACGGAGACCCAGTACTTC.

The rearrangement links TRBV3-1 to TRBJ2-2, with unresolved D. V gave up 3 bases and J gave up 7 bases, with 12 bases separating them. Germline assignment: CDR1 LGHDT and CDR2 YNNKEL (reference sequence). The CDR3 length is 14 residues. CDR3: CASSHSQVDGELFF. Here the CDR3 DNA reads TGTGCCAGCAGCCACTCTCAGGTAGACGGGGAGCTGTTTTTT.

Many counts were recorded for this clonotype. The chain links TRBV5-6 to TRBJ1-1; D gene uncertain. The CDR3 spans 13 residues. Germline V lookup: CDR1 SGHDT, CDR2 YYEEEE. Trimming left V 4 bases short and J 0 bases short, with 7 bases between. CDR3 protein: CASSSSVNTEAFF. Here the CDR3 DNA reads TGTGCCAGCAGCAGCAGTGTGAACACTGAAGCTTTCTTT.

The rearrangement links TRBV7-7 to TRBJ2-1; the match to TRBD2 covers 7 bases. Trimming cost V 1 base and J 6 bases; bases outside gene matches: 3. The CDR3 has 14 amino acids. The germline V gene encodes CDR1 SSHAT and CDR2 FNYEAQ (reference sequence). For the CDR3, the DNA is TGTGCCAGCAGCTTAGGGGGGGGTGCCAATGAGCAGTTCTTC. It specifies CASSLGGGANEQFF.

The chain combines TRBV2 with TRBJ2-5; tentative D call: TRBD2 (5 bases). This CDR3 comprises 13 residues. Trimming cost V 7 bases and J 5 bases, with 14 bases left between them. The germline CDR1 and CDR2 sequences are SNHLY and FYNNEI. The CDR3, as DNA: TGTGCCAGCAACAGTGGACTCCTCGAGACCCAGTACTTC. It yields the protein CASNSGLLETQYF.

This clonotype occurred a few times. The chain combines TRBV20-1 with TRBJ2-1; 7 bases are shared with TRBD2. The CDR3 is made up of 17 amino acids. With V trimmed by 3 bases and J by 4 bases, 15 bases remained unmatched. Per germline, CDR1 DFQATT and CDR2 SNEGSKA (reference sequence). The CDR3 spells CSARPETSRPRYNEQFF. DNA for the CDR3: TGCAGTGCTAGGCCCGAGACTAGCCGACCTCGGTACAATGAGCAGTTCTTC.

This rearrangement joins TRBV4-1 to TRBJ1-5, with D unclear. Trimming pared 4 bases from V and 7 bases from J, leaving 11 bases between. Germline V gene sequence: CDR1 MGHRA, CDR2 YSYEKL. There are 13 residues in the CDR3. In DNA, the CDR3 is TGCGCCAGCAGCCTCCTAGCGGGACAGCCCCAGCATTTT. Its protein is CASSLLAGQPQHF.